The rows below give T cell receptor beta chains drawn from one sample of a study of shared clonotypes between healthy human individuals. Method: immunoSEQ multiplex PCR; TCRdb's copy keeps in-frame clones and lacks some. The sample holds 450,000 or so clones, roughly three quarters seen once. Sequences were obtained from PBMCs. The source of these receptors is a middle-aged woman in good health. Some clones in this sample may be carry-over from other donors' samples. The CDR3 runs from the conserved cysteine through the conserved F or W. Fields, in order: D gene, clone size, J gene, V gene, CDR3 protein, CDR3 DNA. A D gene is named only where the DNA matches it firmly. Not all rows give a size; the values are once, few, many and, for expanded clones, a class.

D: -; size: -; J: TRBJ2-3; V: TRBV18; CDR3: CASSPYTLATDTQYF; DNA: TGTGCCAGCTCACCATATACGTTGGCCACAGATACGCAGTATTTT
D: -; size: few; J: TRBJ2-2; V: TRBV30; CDR3: CAWSVGWDSSPGELFF; DNA: TGTGCCTGGAGTGTCGGGTGGGATAGTTCCCCCGGGGAGCTGTTTTTT
D: TRBD1; size: -; J: TRBJ2-7; V: TRBV18; CDR3: CASSQGQGTSYEQYF; DNA: TGTGCCAGCTCACAAGGACAGGGGACCTCCTACGAGCAGTACTTC
D: -; size: -; J: TRBJ2-2; V: TRBV28; CDR3: CASSLRQAANTGELFF; DNA: TGTGCCAGCAGTTTACGACAGGCAGCGAACACCGGGGAGCTGTTTTTT
D: -; size: -; J: TRBJ1-2; V: TRBV28; CDR3: CASSSGSYGYTF; DNA: TGTGCCAGCAGTTCAGGGTCCTATGGCTACACCTTC
D: -; size: -; J: TRBJ1-5; V: TRBV19; CDR3: CASSTQGNNQPQHF; DNA: TGTGCCAGTAGTACCCAGGGAAACAATCAGCCCCAGCATTTT
D: -; size: -; J: TRBJ2-7; V: TRBV5-1; CDR3: CASSLGDGEQYF; DNA: TGCGCCAGCAGCTTGGGGGACGGGGAGCAGTACTTC
D: TRBD1; size: -; J: TRBJ2-5; V: TRBV6-1; CDR3: CASSEGGQGVRETQYF; DNA: TGTGCCAGCAGTGAGGGGGGACAGGGGGTTAGGGAGACCCAGTACTTC
D: -; size: -; J: TRBJ2-5; V: TRBV5-4; CDR3: CASSLKSPGQETQYF; DNA: TGTGCCAGCAGCTTGAAGTCTCCCGGCCAAGAGACCCAGTACTTC
D: TRBD1; size: once; J: TRBJ1-4; V: TRBV2; CDR3: CASSPGGAWEKLFF; DNA: TGTGCCAGCAGTCCAGGGGGCGCTTGGGAAAAACTGTTTTTT
D: TRBD2; size: -; J: TRBJ2-2; V: TRBV19; CDR3: CASRTSGTGELFF; DNA: TGTGCCAGTCGGACTAGCGGGACCGGGGAGCTGTTTTTT
D: -; size: -; J: TRBJ2-7; V: TRBV7-9; CDR3: CASSRGPYEQYF; DNA: TGTGCCAGCAGCCGGGGGCCGTACGAGCAGTACTTC
D: -; size: once; J: TRBJ1-4; V: TRBV7-3; CDR3: CASSLFPGGSGEKLFF; DNA: TGTGCCAGCAGCTTATTCCCGGGGGGCTCGGGAGAAAAACTGTTTTTT
D: -; size: -; J: TRBJ2-5; V: TRBV28; CDR3: CASSLLQGLQETQYF; DNA: TGTGCCAGCAGTTTATTGCAGGGGTTGCAAGAGACCCAGTACTTC
D: -; size: -; J: TRBJ2-3; V: TRBV9; CDR3: CASSPLGASTDTQYF; DNA: TGTGCCAGCAGCCCTCTCGGGGCTAGCACAGATACGCAGTATTTT
D: TRBD2; size: -; J: TRBJ2-1; V: TRBV7-8; CDR3: CASSLKGMGLVYNEQFF; DNA: TGTGCCAGCAGCTTAAAGGGGATGGGACTAGTCTACAATGAGCAGTTCTTC
D: TRBD1; size: few; J: TRBJ1-5; V: TRBV2; CDR3: CATSPGTALNQPQHF; DNA: TGTGCCACCTCCCCCGGGACAGCTCTCAATCAGCCCCAGCATTTT
D: -; size: -; J: TRBJ1-5; V: TRBV27; CDR3: CASSLSYNQPQHF; DNA: TGTGCCAGCAGTTTATCCTACAATCAGCCCCAGCATTTT
D: -; size: few; J: TRBJ2-5; V: TRBV10-3; CDR3: CAISAGQIGETQYF; DNA: TGTGCCATCAGTGCGGGGCAGATCGGCGAGACCCAGTACTTC
D: -; size: -; J: TRBJ1-1; V: TRBV30; CDR3: CASKIGMNTEAFF; DNA: TGTGCCTCCAAGATAGGTATGAACACTGAAGCTTTCTTT
D: -; size: -; J: TRBJ1-1; V: TRBV15; CDR3: CATSRVSAEALTEAFF; DNA: TGTGCCACCAGCAGGGTGTCCGCAGAAGCCCTCACTGAAGCTTTCTTT
D: TRBD2; size: -; J: TRBJ2-7; V: TRBV29-1; CDR3: CSVGVSGSGSEQYF; DNA: TGCAGCGTTGGGGTTAGCGGGAGTGGGTCCGAGCAGTACTTC
D: -; size: -; J: TRBJ1-1; V: TRBV2; CDR3: CASSALPNTEAFF; DNA: TGTGCCAGCAGCGCCCTACCGAACACTGAAGCTTTCTTT
D: TRBD1; size: -; J: TRBJ2-3; V: TRBV15; CDR3: CATSRDRGTDTQYF; DNA: TGTGCCACCAGTCGGGACAGGGGCACAGATACGCAGTATTTT
D: -; size: once; J: TRBJ2-1; V: TRBV9; CDR3: CASSRLGSLTYNEQFF; DNA: TGTGCCAGCAGCCGTCTGGGCAGCCTCACCTACAATGAGCAGTTCTTC
D: TRBD1; size: -; J: TRBJ1-1; V: TRBV7-9; CDR3: CASSRDSLNTEAFF; DNA: TGTGCCAGCAGCCGGGACAGCCTGAACACTGAAGCTTTCTTT
D: -; size: -; J: TRBJ1-4; V: TRBV19; CDR3: CATVTAGVVTNEKLFF; DNA: TGTGCCACCGTAACTGCAGGGGTGGTTACTAATGAAAAACTGTTTTTT
D: TRBD1; size: -; J: TRBJ2-7; V: TRBV5-1; CDR3: CASSLRTGGDEQYF; DNA: TGCGCCAGCAGCTTGCGAACAGGGGGCGACGAGCAGTACTTC
D: TRBD1; size: once; J: TRBJ2-7; V: TRBV5-1; CDR3: CASSPGQGNSYEQYF; DNA: TGCGCCAGCAGCCCAGGACAGGGTAATTCCTACGAGCAGTACTTC
D: -; size: -; J: TRBJ2-1; V: TRBV7-2; CDR3: CASSLADRQQQFF; DNA: TGTGCCAGCAGCTTAGCCGACAGACAGCAGCAGTTCTTC
D: -; size: -; J: TRBJ1-4; V: TRBV7-8; CDR3: CASSPHFNEKLFF; DNA: TGTGCCAGCAGTCCGCACTTTAATGAAAAACTGTTTTTT
D: -; size: -; J: TRBJ2-7; V: TRBV28; CDR3: CASSSGQSYEQYF; DNA: TGTGCCAGCAGTTCCGGACAGAGTTACGAGCAGTACTTC
D: -; size: once; J: TRBJ2-1; V: TRBV6-5; CDR3: CASSSTGASYNEQFF; DNA: TGTGCCAGCAGCTCGACAGGAGCCTCCTACAATGAGCAGTTCTTC
D: TRBD1; size: once; J: TRBJ1-1; V: TRBV18; CDR3: CASSPRNRGEDTEAFF; DNA: TGTGCCAGCTCACCCAGAAACAGGGGGGAAGACACTGAAGCTTTCTTT
D: -; size: -; J: TRBJ1-5; V: TRBV2; CDR3: CASSEHWSQPQHF; DNA: TGTGCCAGCAGTGAACACTGGAGCCAGCCCCAGCATTTT
D: -; size: -; J: TRBJ1-2; V: TRBV5-4; CDR3: CASSLDGGTQGYYGYTF; DNA: TGTGCCAGCAGCTTGGATGGGGGCACTCAGGGCTACTATGGCTACACCTTC
D: TRBD2; size: few; J: TRBJ2-7; V: TRBV6-5; CDR3: CASRRGVREQYF; DNA: TGTGCCAGTCGACGGGGGGTCAGAGAGCAGTACTTC
D: TRBD1; size: once; J: TRBJ2-1; V: TRBV4-1; CDR3: CASRQTPGTGKPYNEQFF; DNA: TGCGCCAGCAGACAAACCCCCGGGACAGGGAAACCCTACAATGAGCAGTTCTTC
D: -; size: -; J: TRBJ2-3; V: TRBV6-5; CDR3: CASSSGTSTDTQYF; DNA: TGTGCCAGCAGTTCTGGGACTAGCACAGATACGCAGTATTTT
D: -; size: -; J: TRBJ2-1; V: TRBV6-5; CDR3: CASRSRVGFEQFF; DNA: TGTGCCAGCAGGAGCCGGGTGGGCTTTGAGCAGTTCTTC
D: TRBD2; size: -; J: TRBJ2-1; V: TRBV27; CDR3: CASIPVGAERGFNEQFF; DNA: TGTGCCAGCATTCCCGTCGGGGCTGAGCGGGGGTTCAATGAGCAGTTCTTC
D: -; size: -; J: TRBJ2-7; V: TRBV5-1; CDR3: CASSIGTAPGSYEQYF; DNA: TGCGCCAGCAGCATCGGGACGGCTCCTGGCTCCTACGAGCAGTACTTC
D: TRBD1; size: -; J: TRBJ2-7; V: TRBV18; CDR3: CASSPVEAGGSEQYF; DNA: TGTGCCAGCTCACCAGTGGAGGCAGGGGGCAGCGAGCAGTACTTC
D: -; size: -; J: TRBJ2-1; V: TRBV29-1; CDR3: CSVDQRSYNEQFF; DNA: TGCAGCGTTGATCAGAGGTCCTACAATGAGCAGTTCTTC
D: TRBD2; size: -; J: TRBJ2-3; V: TRBV5-1; CDR3: CASSLGLAGASTDTQYF; DNA: TGCGCCAGCAGCTTAGGCCTAGCGGGAGCTAGCACAGATACGCAGTATTTT
D: -; size: once; J: TRBJ1-5; V: TRBV30; CDR3: CAWSVRDNQPQHF; DNA: TGTGCCTGGAGTGTACGGGATAATCAGCCCCAGCATTTT
D: TRBD2; size: -; J: TRBJ2-1; V: TRBV23-1; CDR3: CASSNLSGWAYNEQFF; DNA: TGCGCCAGCAGTAATCTTAGCGGGTGGGCCTACAATGAGCAGTTCTTC
D: -; size: once; J: TRBJ1-3; V: TRBV13; CDR3: CASSPRQFPGNTIYF; DNA: TGTGCCAGCAGCCCACGACAGTTCCCGGGAAACACCATATATTTT
D: TRBD1; size: -; J: TRBJ2-5; V: TRBV7-2; CDR3: CASSLAGAGTGAETQYF; DNA: TGTGCCAGCAGCTTAGCTGGGGCCGGGACAGGGGCAGAGACCCAGTACTTC
D: TRBD2; size: -; J: TRBJ2-5; V: TRBV15; CDR3: CATSGLAGAWETQYF; DNA: TGTGCCACCAGCGGACTAGCGGGAGCGTGGGAGACCCAGTACTTC
D: -; size: -; J: TRBJ1-1; V: TRBV7-8; CDR3: CASSFKGQSLEAFF; DNA: TGTGCCAGCAGCTTCAAGGGGCAGAGCTTAGAAGCTTTCTTT
D: TRBD2; size: -; J: TRBJ2-2; V: TRBV5-4; CDR3: CASSPYGTSGGKGELFF; DNA: TGTGCCAGCAGTCCCTATGGGACTAGCGGGGGGAAGGGGGAGCTGTTTTTT
D: -; size: -; J: TRBJ1-2; V: TRBV30; CDR3: CAWSTPGRDGYTF; DNA: TGTGCCTGGAGTACACCCGGACGAGATGGCTACACCTTC
D: -; size: -; J: TRBJ2-2; V: TRBV19; CDR3: CASRITGELFF; DNA: TGTGCCAGTAGGATCACCGGGGAGCTGTTTTTT